Shown below are 21 T cell receptor beta chains from a single sample sequenced in a study of response to subunit inactivated influenza vaccine. TCRdb analysed the RT-PCR reads with MiXCR anew, one entry per CDR3 protein. Of a few hundred thousand distinct CDR3 sequences in the sample, about 11% are singletons; the top ten hold more than 9.5%. These data also featured in a second study, about T cells expressing NK-cell markers. Per that paper: UMIs were included in TCR beta cDNA generated by 5'RACE template switching.

The sequencing used PBMCs from blood, collected on the day of vaccination. The receptors derive from a man aged 50 to 59 who received an inactivated influenza vaccine.

Only a few counts were recorded for this clonotype. The gene calls are TRBV5-1 and TRBJ2-7, with 12 bases identical to TRBD1. V shed 4 bases, J shed 6 bases, and the junction held 5 bases outside the gene matches. The germline V gene encodes CDR1 SGHRS and CDR2 YFSETQ. The CDR3 is 14 amino acids. The CDR3 region is CASSRGQGASEQYF. The CDR3 DNA reads as TGCGCCAGCAGCCGGGGACAGGGGGCCTCCGAGCAGTACTTC.

The genes are TRBV7-8 and TRBJ1-6; no clear D. CDR3 length equals 13 residues. Trimming left V 3 bases short and J 8 bases short, with 8 bases between. The germline gives CDR1 SGHVS, CDR2 FQNEAQ. The CDR3: CASSLLPDSPLHF. The CDR3 region has the DNA TGTGCCAGCAGCTTGCTTCCGGATTCACCCCTCCACTTT.

This clonotype has just a few counts. V gene TRBV20-1 combines with J gene TRBJ2-1; 7 bases align to TRBD1. Per germline, CDR1 DFQATT and CDR2 SNEGSKA (reference sequence). This CDR3 has 14 amino acids. J gave up 4 bases and V 1 base, and 4 bases lay outside the gene matches. This CDR3 is CSARVADRYNEQFF. CDR3 nucleotides: TGCAGTGCTAGAGTGGCGGACAGGTACAATGAGCAGTTCTTC.

This clonotype was found a few times. The V call is TRBV20-1, the J call TRBJ2-1; 9 positions match TRBD2. V trimming: 0 bases; J trimming: 7 bases; junction bases outside the gene matches: 10. Germline V lookup: CDR1 DFQATT, CDR2 SNEGSKA (reference sequence). There are 16 residues in the CDR3. The CDR3 bases are TGCAGTGCTAGAGATGGGGCTAGCGGGGTTTGGAATGAGCAGTTCTTC. Its protein product is CSARDGASGVWNEQFF.

This clonotype was counted a few times. The chain is built from TRBV5-1 and TRBJ2-7; D call uncertain. The length of the CDR3 is 16 residues. V was cut by 1 base and J by 7 bases, with 21 bases left in between. Per the germline V gene, CDR1 is SGHRS and CDR2 is YFSETQ. CDR3 in amino acids: CASSLNGFGGGEEQYF. The DNA of the CDR3 is TGCGCCAGCAGCTTGAACGGTTTTGGCGGTGGGGAAGAGCAGTACTTC.

This clonotype was seen a handful of times. The V and J genes are TRBV20-1 and TRBJ1-4; D might be TRBD1 (5 bases). Per germline, CDR1 DFQATT and CDR2 SNEGSKA (reference sequence). The V end lost 2 bases, the J end lost 4 bases, and 14 bases lay between the germline ends. CDR3 length: 15 amino acids. The chain's CDR3 is CSARLNRRFNEKLFF. Here the CDR3 DNA reads TGCAGTGCTAGACTGAACAGGAGATTTAATGAAAAACTGTTTTTT.

This sequence joins TRBV7-8 and TRBJ2-3; 8 bases align to TRBD2. The CDR3 is 15 residues long. The ends lost 4 bases at V and 2 bases at J; junction bases unmatched: 5. Looked up from germline, CDR1 is SGHVS and CDR2 is FQNEAQ. The CDR3 sequence: CASSSSGPATDTQYF. The CDR3 DNA reads TGTGCCAGCAGCTCTAGCGGGCCGGCCACAGATACGCAGTATTTT.

This clonotype came up a few times. The V and J genes are TRBV24-1 and TRBJ2-1; tentatively, D is TRBD2 (7 bases). Germline V lookup: CDR1 KGHDR, CDR2 SFDVKD. Trimming shortened V by 3 bases and J by 8 bases, and 16 bases separated the two germline ends. The CDR3 loop spans 15 amino acids. DNA of the CDR3: TGTGCCACCAGTGATATCCGGGGGGCGGTAGATGAGCAGTTCTTC. Its translation: CATSDIRGAVDEQFF.

This clonotype occurred a few times. The V and J genes are TRBV5-6 and TRBJ1-2; no definite D call. The CDR3 covers 16 residues. Germline V gives CDR1 SGHDT, CDR2 YYEEEE. Trimming stripped 2 bases from V and 0 bases from J, with 14 bases between. The CDR3 is CASSFWASGANYGYTF. CDR3 DNA: TGTGCCAGCAGCTTTTGGGCGTCGGGAGCTAACTATGGCTACACCTTC.

This clonotype was detected only a few times. The chain uses TRBV28 and TRBJ2-1; D is unresolved. In germline, CDR1 is MDHEN, CDR2 SYDVKM. V lost 3 bases to trimming and J lost 3 bases, with 15 bases between them. CDR3 size: 16 residues. The CDR3 coding sequence is TGTGCCAGCAGTTTTCTTTGGACGTTCAACTACAATGAGCAGTTCTTC. This sequence encodes CASSFLWTFNYNEQFF.

V usage is TRBV10-3 and J usage is TRBJ2-3; D not resolved. This CDR3 contains 13 residues. Looked up from germline, CDR1 is ENHRY and CDR2 is SYGVKD. V was cut by 0 bases and J by 6 bases, with 7 bases left in between. The CDR3 DNA is TGTGCCATCAGTGAGTCGAATGGGGATACGCAGTATTTT. The encoded protein is CAISESNGDTQYF.

This clonotype turned up a few times. This chain links TRBV29-1 with TRBJ2-1; 9 bases map to TRBD1. Germline CDR1 SQVTM, CDR2 ANQGSEA. The V segment lost 4 bases and the J segment 6 bases; nucleotides outside the gene matches: 1. CDR3 length: 12 residues. CDR3 loop: CSVGTGVNEQFF. In DNA form, the CDR3 reads TGCAGCGTTGGGACAGGGGTCAATGAGCAGTTCTTC.

This clonotype was picked up many times. This rearrangement joins TRBV5-1 to TRBJ2-3; no reliable D call. CDR3 length: 14 residues. Germline V gene data show CDR1 as SGHRS and CDR2 as YFSETQ. V lost 0 bases and J 9 bases, leaving 14 bases between the germline ends. DNA for the CDR3: TGCGCCAGCAGCTTGGAGGCTGGGGTGCGAACGCAGTATTTT. Translated: CASSLEAGVRTQYF. Variable domain in full (rest from reference TRBV5-1 and TRBJ2-3): KAGVTQTPRYLIKTRGQQVTLSCSPISGHRSVSWYQQTPGQGLQFLFEYFSETQRNKGNFPGRFSGRQFSNSRSEMNVSTLELGDSALYLCASSLEAGVRTQYFGPGTRLTVL.

In its sample, this clonotype was seen a few times. This chain connects TRBV12-3 or TRBV12-4 to TRBJ1-6; TRBD1 agrees at 9 bases. CDR3 length equals 17 residues. After removal of 1 base from V and 7 bases from J, the junction contained 8 bases not matched to a gene. The DNA of the CDR3 is TGTGCCAGCAGTTTAGGGACAGGGGTGTTTGGGAATTCACCCCTCCACTTT. Protein: CASSLGTGVFGNSPLHF.

V gene TRBV24-1 combines with J gene TRBJ2-7, with 7 bases aligning to TRBD2. The V segment lost 4 bases and the J segment 7 bases; nucleotides outside the gene matches: 6. CDR1 KGHDR and CDR2 SFDVKD come from the germline V gene. The CDR3 is made up of 13 amino acids. The CDR3 coding sequence is TGTGCCACCAGTGAATCGGGGGGTTCGGAGCAGTACTTC. Translating it yields CATSESGGSEQYF.

The chain links TRBV4-3 to TRBJ1-1; D gene uncertain. Germline V CDR1 and CDR2: LGHNA, YSLEER. The length of the CDR3 is 14 residues. Trimming took off 0 bases at V and 5 bases at J, with 10 bases between the two ends. The CDR3 DNA reads TGCGCCAGCAGCCAAGACGTGGACTCTACTGAAGCTTTCTTT. Protein sequence: CASSQDVDSTEAFF.

The rearrangement joins TRBV12-3 or TRBV12-4 to TRBJ1-2, with D unresolved. The V end lost 9 bases, the J end lost 4 bases, and 15 bases lay between the germline ends. This CDR3 comprises 13 residues. CDR3 amino acids: CARSRNMTYGYTF. The CDR3 DNA reads as TGTGCCAGGAGTCGAAATATGACCTATGGCTACACCTTC.

This clonotype was recorded many times. The chain recombines TRBV20-1 with TRBJ2-1; 11 bases agree with TRBD2. CDR1 DFQATT and CDR2 SNEGSKA come from the germline V gene (reference sequence). With V trimmed by 1 base and J by 0 bases, 2 bases remained unmatched. The CDR3 totals 16 residues. The CDR3 coding sequence is TGCAGTGCTAGAGGTGGGACTAGCGGCTCCTACAATGAGCAGTTCTTC. Encoded protein: CSARGGTSGSYNEQFF.

This clonotype occurred a few times. The genes are TRBV6-5 and TRBJ2-7, with 10 positions matching TRBD1. Trimming took 0 bases from V and 2 from J; bases not matched to a gene: 4. CDR1 and CDR2 (germline): MNHEY, SVGAGI. The CDR3 has 16 amino acids. The CDR3 region has the DNA TGTGCCAGCAGTTACTCGCGGACAGGGGGAACCTACGAGCAGTACTTC. This translates into CASSYSRTGGTYEQYF.

This chain uses TRBV3-1 with TRBJ1-2; possibly TRBD1 for D (5 bases). This CDR3 is 15 amino acids long. Between the trimmed V and J ends, which lost 1 base and 3 bases, there was a span of 12 bases. The germline V gene encodes CDR1 LGHDT and CDR2 YNNKEL (reference sequence). The CDR3 bases are TGTGCCAGCAGCCAAGGGGGCAGCAGGCACTATGGCTACACCTTC. This encodes CASSQGGSRHYGYTF.

This clonotype appeared many times. The chain couples TRBV29-1 to TRBJ2-2; D not resolved. Germline V gene data show CDR1 as SQVTM and CDR2 as ANQGSEA. The germline V and J ends were trimmed by 7 bases and 0 bases, with 18 bases remaining between them. The CDR3 runs to 16 residues. The CDR3 sequence: CSAKRTRTPNTGELFF. The CDR3 nucleotides read TGCAGCGCCAAAAGGACGCGAACTCCGAACACCGGGGAGCTGTTTTTT.